This TCR beta chain appears in the sequencing data of a study of T cells in localized non-small cell lung cancer. Study conclusions and caveats: The greatest T cell clonality was found in uninvolved adjacent lung (higher than in tumor).

Data came from immunoSEQ multiplex PCR; TCRdb stores just in-frame clones and leaves some out. The table records around 92,000 clones, roughly 88% of them present only once. A remark on this clone: Its target is not known.

V lost 8 bases, J lost 6 bases, and 19 bases lay in between. CDR1 MNHEY and CDR2 SVGAGI come from the germline V gene. The CDR3 consists of 14 residues. Sequences were derived from PBMCs, sampled before any cancer treatment. V usage is TRBV6-5 and J usage is TRBJ1-1, with D possibly being TRBD1 (6 bases). This clonotype originated in a woman aged 40 to 75 with stage II squamous cell lung carcinoma. In nucleotides, the CDR3 is TGTGCCAGCGAGGTAACAGGGCAGGGAGCTGAAGCTTTCTTT. Translated: CASEVTGQGAEAFF.